Here is one T cell receptor beta chain with its context. As yet, its antigen is unknown. The second PCR ran roughly 6 to 12 cycles with a sample-barcoded 5' primer and J-beta primers. TCRdb re-called the 5' RACE reads through MiXCR, storing one row per CDR3 protein. This sample has under 1,100,000 distinct CDR3 sequences, with about 25% found just once. The data derive from a study of blood T cells in healthy people across ages. Study at large: Template switching retrieved approximately one barcoded beta molecule for each two T cells. Study-wide results and caveats: Greater diversity and more naive CD4+ cells were seen in long-lived donors than in aged donors.

Total RNA amounts of at least 5.5 micrograms were extracted per sample. There are 14 residues in the CDR3. Germline values: CDR1 SGHNT, CDR2 YENEEA. With 5 bases clipped from V and 10 bases from J, the junction kept 9 bases outside the gene matches. This sample also belongs to another study, concerning T cells of mothers and their children.

This sequence joins TRBV11-3 and TRBJ2-4; TRBD1 agrees at 9 bases. This TCR was recovered from a girl aged 2-10 years in good health. The source material was blood. DNA for the CDR3: TGTGCCAGCAGCCCCCGGGACAGGGAGGGTATTCAGTACTTC. Protein product: CASSPRDREGIQYF.